The clone carrying this TCR beta chain showed up just a few times. Its antigen is as yet unknown. An end of the junction does not agree with germline; a read error may underlie this. The data belong to a study of tumor-infiltrating lymphocytes in primary liver carcinoma. Study-wide findings and caveats: Unsorted bulk processing meant the study did not compare CD4+ and CD8+ repertoires.

RNA was extracted from whole blood without cell sorting, alongside germline DNA. Patients were treatment-naive with chronic HBV infection. The authors collected approximately 4 milliliters of peripheral blood before surgery. Synthesis of TCR beta cDNA was carried out from around 500 ng total RNA with a constant-region primer. Generation of the TCR beta libraries relied on three nested multiplex PCR rounds using slightly modified ARM-PCR. Via MiXCR, TCRdb re-called the multiplex PCR reads, giving one row per CDR3 protein. Of 330,000 or so distinct CDR3 sequences listed, around 60% are singletons. This receptor was obtained from a man aged 40-55 years with primary liver carcinoma and hepatitis B virus infection. Sequenced: peripheral blood.

This chain's CDR3 is CASSLLGRDEQYF. The DNA of the CDR3 is TGCGCCAGCAGCTTGCTGGGACGGGACGAGCAGTATTTC. The chain recombines TRBV5-1 with TRBJ2-7; D could derive from TRBD1 or TRBD2 (5 bases each). The CDR3 totals 13 residues. Germline loops: CDR1 SGHRS, CDR2 YFSETQ.